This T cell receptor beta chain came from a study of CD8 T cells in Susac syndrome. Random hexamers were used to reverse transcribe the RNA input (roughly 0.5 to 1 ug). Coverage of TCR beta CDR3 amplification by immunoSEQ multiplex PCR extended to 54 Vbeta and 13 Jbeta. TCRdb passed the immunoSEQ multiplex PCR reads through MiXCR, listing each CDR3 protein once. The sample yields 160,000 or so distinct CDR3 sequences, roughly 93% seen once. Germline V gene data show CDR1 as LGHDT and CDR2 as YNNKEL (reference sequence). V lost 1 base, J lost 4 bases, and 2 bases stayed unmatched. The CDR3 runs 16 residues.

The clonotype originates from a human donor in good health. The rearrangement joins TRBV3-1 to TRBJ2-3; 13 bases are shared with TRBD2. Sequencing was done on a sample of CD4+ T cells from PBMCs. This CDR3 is CASSQGLAGGSDTQYF. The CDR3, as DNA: TGTGCCAGCAGCCAAGGACTAGCGGGGGGCTCAGATACGCAGTATTTT.